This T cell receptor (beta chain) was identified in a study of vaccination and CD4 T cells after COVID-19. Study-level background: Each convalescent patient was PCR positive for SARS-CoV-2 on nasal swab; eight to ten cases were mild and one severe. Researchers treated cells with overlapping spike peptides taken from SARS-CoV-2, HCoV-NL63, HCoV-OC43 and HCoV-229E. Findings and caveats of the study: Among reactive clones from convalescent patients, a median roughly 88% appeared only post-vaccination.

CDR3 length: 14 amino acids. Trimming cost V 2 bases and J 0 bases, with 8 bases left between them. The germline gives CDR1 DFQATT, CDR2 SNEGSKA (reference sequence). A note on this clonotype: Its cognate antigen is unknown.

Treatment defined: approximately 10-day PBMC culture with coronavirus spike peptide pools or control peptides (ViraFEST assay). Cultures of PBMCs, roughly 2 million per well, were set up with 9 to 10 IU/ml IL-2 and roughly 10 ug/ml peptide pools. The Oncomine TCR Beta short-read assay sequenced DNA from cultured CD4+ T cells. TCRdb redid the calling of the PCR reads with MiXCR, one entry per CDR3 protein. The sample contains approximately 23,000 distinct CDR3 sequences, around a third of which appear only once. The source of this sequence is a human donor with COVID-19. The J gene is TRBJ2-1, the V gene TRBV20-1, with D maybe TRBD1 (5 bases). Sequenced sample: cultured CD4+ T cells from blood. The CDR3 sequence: CSARWGPSYNEQFF. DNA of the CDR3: TGCAGTGCTAGATGGGGCCCCTCCTACAATGAGCAGTTCTTC.